This is a list of T cell receptor beta chains from one sample in a study of control samples from healthy donors and cancer patients. TCRdb's table, derived via immunoSEQ multiplex PCR, lists solely in-frame clones and lacks some. The data show about 34,000 clones, approximately 95% seen once. Material: PBMCs. These TCRs come from a man aged 35 to 55 with colorectal cancer. Each CDR3 is given with its conserved first and last residue. A D gene is named only where the DNA matches it firmly.

j_call	d_call	v_call	cdr3_aa	cdr3_nt
TRBJ2-1	TRBD1	TRBV5-1	CASSSQDRGGNEQFF	TGCGCCAGCAGCTCCCAGGACAGGGGTGGGAATGAGCAGTTCTTC
TRBJ1-2	NA	TRBV5-4	CASSLVVGNYGYTF	TGTGCCAGCAGCTTAGTAGTCGGTAACTATGGCTACACCTTC
TRBJ1-2	NA	TRBV18	CASSPPAAGTLYGYTF	TGTGCCAGCTCACCACCAGCGGCAGGAACCCTCTATGGCTACACCTTC
TRBJ1-1	NA	TRBV20-1	CSASFRTGNTEAFF	TGCAGTGCTAGTTTTAGGACGGGGAACACTGAAGCTTTCTTT
TRBJ2-5	TRBD1	TRBV4-1	CASSPTGWETQYF	TGCGCCAGCAGCCCGACAGGGTGGGAGACCCAGTACTTC
TRBJ2-1	NA	TRBV7-2	CASSLYNDPREQFF	TGTGCCAGCAGCTTATATAACGACCCGCGGGAGCAGTTCTTC
TRBJ1-5	TRBD1	TRBV6-5	CASRDPGGPYQPQHF	TGTGCCAGCAGGGACCCAGGGGGTCCCTATCAGCCCCAGCATTTT
TRBJ2-1	TRBD2	TRBV7-2	CASSLVGSGGAASSNEQFF	TGTGCCAGCAGCTTAGTGGGTAGCGGGGGGGCCGCCTCAAGCAATGAGCAGTTCTTC
TRBJ1-2	NA	TRBV6-5	CASSYSTGYGYTF	TGTGCCAGCAGTTACTCGACAGGCTATGGCTACACCTTC
TRBJ2-7	TRBD2	TRBV6-2/TRBV6-3	CASSFPPGTSSYEQYF	TGTGCCAGCAGTTTCCCACCCGGGACTAGCTCCTACGAGCAGTACTTC
TRBJ2-1	TRBD2	TRBV5-1	CASSLPSGANEQFF	TGCGCCAGCAGCTTGCCTAGCGGGGCGAATGAGCAGTTCTTC
TRBJ1-5	TRBD1	TRBV3-1/TRBV3-2	CASSQGTQGAQPQHF	TGTGCCAGCAGCCAAGGAACCCAGGGGGCCCAGCCCCAGCATTTT
TRBJ2-7	NA	TRBV5-6	CASSLSWGLRDLPYEQYF	TGTGCCAGCAGCCTTTCTTGGGGTCTCAGGGATTTACCCTACGAGCAGTACTTC
TRBJ2-5	TRBD1	TRBV10-1	CASSLSGQQETQYF	TGCGCCAGCAGCCTCTCGGGACAGCAAGAGACCCAGTACTTC
TRBJ1-2	TRBD1	TRBV14	CATGFSGGGGYTF	TGTGCCACCGGATTTTCAGGGGGCGGTGGCTACACCTTC
TRBJ1-1	TRBD1	TRBV6-5	CASIDRDRVNTEAFF	TGTGCCAGCATAGACCGGGACAGGGTCAACACTGAAGCTTTCTTT
TRBJ2-2	NA	TRBV30	CAWSRGNTGELFF	TGTGCCTGGAGCAGAGGGAACACCGGGGAGCTGTTTTTT
TRBJ1-6	NA	TRBV6-1	CASSGRTRGAVGSPLHF	TGTGCCAGCAGTGGTCGGACTAGGGGGGCGGTGGGTTCACCCCTCCACTTT
TRBJ1-2	NA	TRBV6-1	CASSESGADGYTF	TGTGCCAGCAGTGAATCGGGGGCCGATGGCTACACCTTC
TRBJ1-1	NA	TRBV6-4	CASSVSQKSTEAFF	TGTGCCAGCAGTGTCTCTCAAAAGTCCACTGAAGCTTTCTTT
TRBJ1-2	NA	TRBV5-5	CASSLSRSQGNYGYTF	TGTGCCAGCAGCTTGTCCAGGTCCCAGGGAAATTATGGCTACACCTTC
TRBJ1-4	TRBD1	TRBV4-2	CASSRNLPGQGANPNEKLFF	TGTGCCAGCAGCCGGAACTTACCGGGACAGGGGGCTAACCCTAATGAAAAACTGTTTTTT
TRBJ1-1	NA	TRBV11-3	CASSLDAEAFF	TGTGCCAGCAGCTTAGATGCCGAAGCTTTCTTT
TRBJ1-2	NA	TRBV2	CASNYQGTNYGYTF	TGTGCCAGCAATTATCAGGGGACTAACTATGGCTACACCTTC
TRBJ2-2	TRBD2	TRBV6-5	CASTRWGGLTGELFF	TGTGCCAGCACCCGATGGGGGGGTTTGACCGGGGAGCTGTTTTTT
TRBJ2-1	TRBD2	TRBV3-1/TRBV3-2	CASSPLIAGAEQFF	TGTGCCAGCAGCCCTCTAATAGCGGGGGCCGAGCAGTTCTTC
TRBJ1-5	NA	TRBV6-1	CASSDNQPQHF	TGTGCCAGCAGTGATAATCAGCCCCAGCATTTT
TRBJ2-3	NA	TRBV29-1	CSVEDGRVSRNTQYF	TGCAGCGTTGAAGATGGGCGGGTTTCGAGAAATACGCAGTATTTT
TRBJ1-2	TRBD1	TRBV5-1	CASSLAGQGNYGYTF	TGCGCCAGCAGCTTGGCGGGACAGGGGAACTATGGCTACACCTTC
TRBJ1-3	NA	TRBV11-2	CASSPPDTIYF	TGTGCCAGCAGCCCCCCGGACACCATATATTTT
TRBJ1-5	NA	TRBV7-2	CASSLEGVGQPQHF	TGTGCCAGCAGCTTAGAAGGGGTCGGTCAGCCCCAGCATTTT